A single sample gave rise to the 23 T cell receptor beta chains below, sequenced in a study of T cell changes during pregnancy in multiple sclerosis. Here immunoSEQ multiplex PCR was the method, and the copy in TCRdb shows in-frame clones only, minus some. This table has tens of thousands of clones, about nine tenths appearing once. The sequencing here drew on peripheral blood, taken in the second trimester of pregnancy. These receptors all come from a female donor with multiple sclerosis, enrolled in a pregnancy study.

The CDR3 coding sequence is TGTGCCAGCAGCTTACGTCGGGGCACAGGGCATCATAGTGAGCAGTTCTTC. Translation gives CASSLRRGTGHHSEQFF. The chain uses TRBV13 and TRBJ2-1; D possibly corresponds to TRBD1 (6 bases). This CDR3 comprises 17 residues. The V and J ends lost 2 bases and 9 bases respectively, with 23 bases between them. CDR1 and CDR2 (germline): PRHDT, FYEKMQ (reference sequence).

V is TRBV6-5 and J is TRBJ1-1; D is possibly TRBD1 (5 bases). Germline CDR1 and CDR2: MNHEY and SVGAGI. The CDR3 has 15 amino acids. The V and J ends lost 8 bases and 0 bases respectively, with 16 bases between them. The CDR3 sequence: CASASYQGVNTEAFF. The CDR3 DNA is TGTGCCAGCGCCTCGTATCAGGGCGTGAACACTGAAGCTTTCTTT.

This rearrangement joins TRBV11-2 to TRBJ2-1; 10 nucleotides match TRBD2. V lost 5 bases, J lost 1 base, and 5 bases stayed unmatched. Per the germline V gene, CDR1 is SGHAT and CDR2 is FQNNGV. This CDR3 contains 16 residues. The CDR3 protein is CASSLRTSGSYNEQFF. CDR3 nucleotide sequence: TGTGCCAGCAGCCTCCGGACTAGCGGTTCCTACAATGAGCAGTTCTTC.

This chain joins TRBV29-1 and TRBJ1-2; the D is unclear. CDR1 is SQVTM and CDR2 is ANQGSEA in the germline V gene. The ends were cut back, 2 bases at V and 13 bases at J, with 14 bases in the middle. This CDR3 comprises 11 residues. CDR3 nucleotide sequence: TGCAGCGTTGAAATTGTCAGAATAACCACCTTC. Translating it yields CSVEIVRITTF.

The genes are TRBV7-2 and TRBJ1-4, with 7 bases lining up with TRBD1. The germline V gene encodes CDR1 SGHTA and CDR2 FQGNSA. Germline trimming cut 2 bases from V and 5 bases from J; bases unmatched to any gene: 5. The CDR3 length is 15 residues. The CDR3 DNA reads as TGTGCCAGCAGCTTATCGAGGGGGCCCAATGAAAAACTGTTTTTT. It encodes CASSLSRGPNEKLFF. The whole variable domain, remainder taken from reference TRBV7-2 and TRBJ1-4, is GAGVSQSPSNKVTEKGKDVELRCDPISGHTALYWYRQSLGQGLEFLIYFQGNSAPDKSGLPSDRFSAERTGGSVSTLTIQRTQQEDSAVYLCASSLSRGPNEKLFFGSGTQLSVL.

The chain carries TRBV10-3 and TRBJ2-2, with D perhaps TRBD2 (5 bases). CDR1 is ENHRY and CDR2 is SYGVKD in the germline V gene. With 10 bases removed from V and 4 bases from J, the gap between germline ends came to 13 bases. There are 13 residues in the CDR3. The CDR3 DNA reads TGTGCCACTGCGGAACTAGGCACCGGGGAGCTGTTTTTT. It codes for CATAELGTGELFF.

V usage is TRBV28 and J usage is TRBJ2-5; the D is unclear. Trimming shortened V by 4 bases and J by 2 bases, and 14 bases separated the two germline ends. The CDR3 has 15 amino acids. Germline values: CDR1 MDHEN, CDR2 SYDVKM. The CDR3 sequence: CASSSLLRRQETQYF. The CDR3 DNA follows: TGTGCCAGCAGTTCCCTCTTGCGGCGACAAGAGACCCAGTACTTC.

This CDR3 is CASSLVRMYTGELFF. DNA for the CDR3: TGTGCCAGCAGCTTAGTCAGAATGTACACCGGGGAGCTGTTTTTT. V gene TRBV11-2 combines with J gene TRBJ2-2; D not certain. The CDR3 is made up of 15 amino acids. Trimming shortened V by 1 base and J by 3 bases, and 9 bases separated the two germline ends. From germline, CDR1 is SGHAT and CDR2 FQNNGV.

The rearrangement joins TRBV19 to TRBJ2-5; 9 bases are a match to TRBD2. This CDR3 has 15 amino acids. V lost 8 bases and J lost 5; bases outside the gene matches: 12. CDR1 is LNHDA, CDR2 SQIVND, per germline (reference sequence). CDR3 sequence (DNA): TGTGCCAGTTCGGGCGGGAGGGCCTCTCGGGAGACCCAGTACTTC. Translating gives CASSGGRASRETQYF.

This clone was recorded only once. The chain couples TRBV2 to TRBJ2-7, with a tentative D call TRBD1 (6 bases). Germline V gives CDR1 SNHLY, CDR2 FYNNEI. V lost 7 bases and J 2 bases, leaving 15 bases between the germline ends. The CDR3 runs to 14 residues. The CDR3 loop reads CASNQQGQTYEQYF. The DNA of the CDR3 is TGTGCCAGCAATCAACAGGGCCAAACCTACGAGCAGTACTTC.

This clone was counted many times. The chain couples TRBV5-1 to TRBJ1-6, with TRBD1 as a possible D gene (5 bases). This CDR3 is 14 amino acids long. V lost 4 bases to trimming and J lost 10 bases, with 15 bases between them. CDR1 and CDR2 from the germline V gene are SGHRS and YFSETQ. DNA of the CDR3: TGCGCCAGCAGCCTTCAGGGCACGGAGTCACCCCTCCACTTT. It is translated as CASSLQGTESPLHF.

The gene calls are TRBV7-8 and TRBJ1-5; 9 bases fit TRBD1. The CDR3 extends over 15 amino acids. Germline V gene lookup returns CDR1 SGHVS and CDR2 FQNEAQ. V lost 4 bases and J lost 7; bases outside the gene matches: 8. The CDR3 coding sequence is TGTGCCAGCAGCTCTGAAGACAGGGGGAACCAGCCCCAGCATTTT. Residues: CASSSEDRGNQPQHF.

The V gene is TRBV9, the J gene TRBJ1-1, with D uncertain. Trimming stripped 0 bases from V and 7 bases from J, with 13 bases between. The CDR3 extends over 14 amino acids. Germline V lookup: CDR1 SGDLS, CDR2 YYNGEE. The CDR3 region is CASSVGSKAGEAFF. The CDR3 DNA reads TGTGCCAGCAGCGTAGGGAGTAAAGCCGGTGAAGCTTTCTTT.

The chain recombines TRBV9 with TRBJ2-1; D may be TRBD2 (6 bases). V was trimmed by 2 bases and J by 4 bases, leaving 16 bases between them. The V gene's germline CDR1 is SGDLS and CDR2 YYNGEE. The CDR3 runs 16 residues. The CDR3, as DNA: TGTGCCAGCAGCGTGACCACCGGGAGTGCATACAATGAGCAGTTCTTC. Its translation: CASSVTTGSAYNEQFF.

The chain employs TRBV6-5 and TRBJ2-1, with 7 bases that match TRBD1. Germline values: CDR1 MNHEY, CDR2 SVGAGI. The CDR3 length is 15 residues. V lost 6 bases to trimming and J lost 4 bases; unmatched junction nucleotides: 9. CDR3: CASSQGTDMYNEQFF. The CDR3 DNA sequence: TGTGCCAGCAGCCAGGGGACAGACATGTACAATGAGCAGTTCTTC.

CDR3 protein: CASSPVPLSTDTQYF. DNA of the CDR3: TGTGCCAGCTCACCAGTGCCGCTAAGCACAGATACGCAGTATTTT. This chain links TRBV18 with TRBJ2-3; D remains ambiguous. Trimming removed 2 bases from V and 0 bases from J, with 9 bases in between. In germline, CDR1 is KGHSH, CDR2 LQKENI. This CDR3 region has 15 residues.

This chain connects TRBV6-6 to TRBJ2-2; TRBD1 aligns across 9 bases. The CDR3 spans 15 residues. With 6 bases clipped from V and 7 bases from J, the junction kept 9 bases outside the gene matches. From germline, CDR1 is MNHNY and CDR2 SVGAGI (reference sequence). CDR3 DNA: TGTGCCAGCAGACCGGGACAGGGCAAGAGCGGGGAGCTGTTTTTT. Its protein is CASRPGQGKSGELFF.

The CDR3 protein is CASSLTGETNEKLFF. The CDR3 coding sequence is TGTGCCAGCAGCTTGACAGGGGAAACTAATGAAAAACTGTTTTTT. V is TRBV5-6 and J is TRBJ1-4, with 7 bases that match TRBD1. With 1 base clipped from V and 1 base from J, the junction kept 1 base outside the gene matches. Per germline, CDR1 SGHDT and CDR2 YYEEEE. CDR3 size: 15 residues.

The chain recombines TRBV18 with TRBJ1-4; D not resolved. The V and J ends lost 2 bases and 8 bases respectively, with 12 bases between them. The germline V gene has CDR1 KGHSH and CDR2 LQKENI. CDR3 length: 14 amino acids. The DNA of the CDR3 is TGTGCCAGCTCACCAACGGGGTATGGAGAAAAACTGTTTTTT. This codes for CASSPTGYGEKLFF.

The chain uses TRBV6-5 and TRBJ1-5, with no clear D. The CDR3 covers 11 residues. Trimming took 7 bases from V and 7 from J, leaving 8 bases between them. Looked up from germline, CDR1 is MNHEY and CDR2 is SVGAGI. CDR3 DNA sequence: TGTGCCAGCAATGACTACCAGCCCCAGCATTTT. It codes for CASNDYQPQHF.

The V and J genes are TRBV5-6 and TRBJ2-7; D not certain. Germline values: CDR1 SGHDT, CDR2 YYEEEE. V lost 4 bases, J lost 7 bases, and 18 bases lay in between. This CDR3 has 14 amino acids. CDR3 protein: CASSRVVWVGEQYF. The CDR3 bases are TGTGCCAGCAGCCGGGTGGTTTGGGTCGGGGAGCAGTACTTC.

The gene calls are TRBV19 and TRBJ1-1; TRBD1 aligns across 7 bases. V was clipped by 7 bases and J by 1 base; unmatched bases: 9. CDR3 size: 15 residues. Germline values: CDR1 LNHDA, CDR2 SQIVND (reference sequence). This chain's CDR3 is CASNPLGTANTEAFF. CDR3 DNA: TGTGCCAGTAACCCCCTCGGGACAGCGAACACTGAAGCTTTCTTT.

The V gene is TRBV7-9, the J gene TRBJ2-7, with 9 bases matching TRBD2. This CDR3 is built from 13 residues. Germline-derived CDR1 and CDR2 are SEHNR and FQNEAQ (reference sequence). The J segment lost 2 bases and the V segment lost 6 bases, leaving 2 bases of the junction unmatched. The CDR3 reads CASRTSGAYEQYF. The CDR3 DNA sequence: TGTGCCAGCAGGACTAGCGGAGCCTACGAGCAGTACTTC.